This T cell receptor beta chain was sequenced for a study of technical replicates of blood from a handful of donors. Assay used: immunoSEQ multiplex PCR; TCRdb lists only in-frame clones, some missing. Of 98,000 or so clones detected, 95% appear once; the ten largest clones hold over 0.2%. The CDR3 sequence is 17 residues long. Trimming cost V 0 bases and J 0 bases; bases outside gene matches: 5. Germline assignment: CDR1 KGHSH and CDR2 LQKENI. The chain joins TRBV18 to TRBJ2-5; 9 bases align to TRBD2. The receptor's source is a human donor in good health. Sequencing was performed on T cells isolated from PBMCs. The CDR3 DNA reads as TGTGCCAGCTCACCACCCACCAGCGGGGGGAACCAAGAGACCCAGTACTTC. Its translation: CASSPPTSGGNQETQYF.